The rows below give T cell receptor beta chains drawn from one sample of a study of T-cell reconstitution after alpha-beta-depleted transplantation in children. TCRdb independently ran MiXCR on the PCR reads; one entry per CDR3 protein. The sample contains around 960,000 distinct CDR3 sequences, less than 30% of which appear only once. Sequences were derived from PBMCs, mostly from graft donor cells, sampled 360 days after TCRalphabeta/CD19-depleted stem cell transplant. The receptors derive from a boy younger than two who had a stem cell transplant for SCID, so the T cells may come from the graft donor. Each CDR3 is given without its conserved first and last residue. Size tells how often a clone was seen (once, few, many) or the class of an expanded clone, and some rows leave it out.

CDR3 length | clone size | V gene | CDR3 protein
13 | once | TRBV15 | ATSRRRTENEKLF
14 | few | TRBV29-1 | SVEDWTSGENNEQF
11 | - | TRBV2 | ASSEHREYEQY
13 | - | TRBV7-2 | ASSSTDVGWTEAF
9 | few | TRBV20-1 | SAGPGDEQY
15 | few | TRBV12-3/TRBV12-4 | ASSLGHRSTGGHGYT
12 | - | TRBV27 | ASSLSGRANEQF
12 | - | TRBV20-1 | SARDRQGNYGYT
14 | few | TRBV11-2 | ASSSLRGPRFYEQY
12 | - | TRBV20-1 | SASGVGSTDTQY
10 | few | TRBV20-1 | KTSGAGNEQF
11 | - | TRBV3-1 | ASSSEPGTEAF
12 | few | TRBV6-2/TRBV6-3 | ASSYLFREETQY
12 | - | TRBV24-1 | ATSLQGLSGELF
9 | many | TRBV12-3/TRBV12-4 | ASSLFGEQY
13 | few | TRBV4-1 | ASSPPRGPTDTQY
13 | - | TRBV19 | ASSIRDRPDSPLH
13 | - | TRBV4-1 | ASSPLAESYNEQF
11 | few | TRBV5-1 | ASARGDSYEQY
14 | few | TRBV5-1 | ASSWGGRAPNEKLF
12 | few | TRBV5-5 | ASSLADAVFEQY
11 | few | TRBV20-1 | SARIQGAGEQF
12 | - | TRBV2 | ASSQFGGATEAF
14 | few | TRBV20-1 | SASSGLAASYNEQF
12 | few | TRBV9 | ASSVGAGYGGYT